This T cell receptor beta chain derives from a study of cytomegalovirus exposure and HLA in healthy donors. The CDR3 runs 14 residues. The ends were cut back, 4 bases at V and 0 bases at J, with 10 bases in the middle. Looked up from germline, CDR1 is SNHLY and CDR2 is FYNNEI. Researchers ran the PCR with 60 Vbeta and 13 Jbeta primers. Sequencing used immunoSEQ multiplex PCR; TCRdb keeps in-frame clones, though not all of them. The data contain about 130,000 clones, around four fifths of them singletons. This clone was observed a single time. This TCR was sampled from a boy under 18 in good health and CMV-seronegative. The material sequenced was PBMCs. The chain joins TRBV2 to TRBJ2-7, with D perhaps matching TRBD2 (6 bases). The CDR3 spells CASSATSSSYEQYF. CDR3 nucleotide sequence: TGTGCCAGCAGTGCCACTAGCAGCTCCTACGAGCAGTACTTC.